This T cell receptor beta chain is from a study of cytomegalovirus exposure and HLA in healthy donors (dated 2017 in TCRdb). In terms of the full investigation: In an earlier analysis of approximately 500 of the donors, 250 to 300 Gb of sequence data and 90 million to 130 million unique TCR beta sequences from roughly 180 million T cells were reported. An early release that covered about 600 HLA-typed donors contained approximately 290 gigabases of sequencing data and tens of millions of unique TCR sequences. Among the roughly 400 genotyped donors, approximately 76% belonged to the genetic ancestry cluster associated with self-reported Caucasian donors. The study was designed to test whether signatures of past pathogen exposure could be identified by cataloging public T cell receptors. Using immunosequencing, the study profiled T cell repertoires from 666 subjects and related those repertoires to cytomegalovirus serostatus. In addition to the first cohort of 666 subjects, a separate validation cohort of 130 or so different subjects was used. High-throughput TCR immunosequencing, statistical association of individual TCRs with disease status, and machine learning were combined to predict cytomegalovirus infection status. A later analysis re-examined previously published TCR beta repertoires from just over 650 donors and added high-resolution HLA genotyping to investigate patterns of TCR occurrence. The later analysis used no new phenotypic data to find candidate immune exposures, relying instead on TCR beta sequences and their occurrence across donors. An earlier analysis of around 580 of the donors used high-throughput TCR beta sequencing to judge whether each TCR beta V gene segment behaved as functional or pseudogenic. Donor age, sex, ethnicity and CMV serostatus were compiled alongside the repertoire data. Genome-wide SNP genotypes for about 55% of the 666 donors were used in a later genetic analysis, which treated that subset as a discovery cohort. Every discovery cohort repertoire had been produced on one sequencing platform. Both class I and class II loci were covered by HLA typing, at four-digit resolution. The number of donors typed differed by locus, with roughly 620-640 for A, B, C, DRB1 and DQB1, 522 for DQA1, approximately 570 for DPA1, and 400 to 490 for DPB1. A handful of DR-DQ haplotypes were handled as single units for association and clustering because linkage in the cohort was strong. Across 398 genotyped donors of the cohort, an average of roughly 250,000 unique TCR beta nucleotide sequences per donor were sequenced, and 15% to 20% of those sequences were non-productive. The study at large found these results: In a later analysis, HLA-associated TCR beta chains were found to be more clonally expanded and to have lower generation probabilities than equally common non-associated chains. The sequencing pipeline was judged likely to have produced a cluster of highly shared sequence variants as a technical artifact. Presence/absence analyses assumed roughly uniform sequencing depth across donors, an assumption that may not hold. This cohort had only TCR beta chains sequenced, and the lack of alpha or paired-chain data limited which features could be detected. When HLA alleles, especially DR and DQ, strongly co-occurred, attributing TCR associations to individual alleles was difficult. In vitro tests confirmed that a few of the cytomegalovirus-associated TCR beta chains recognize cytomegalovirus antigens. In a later analysis, several top co-occurrence clusters were reported to appear linked to parvovirus B19, influenza, CMV and Epstein-Barr virus. Most TCR sequences were seen in very few donors, while some public TCRs were found in many individuals. A further reported finding was that TCR beta sequences accurately predicted the HLA-A and HLA-B alleles for most subjects in the first cohort. CMV serostatus was the only immune exposure information available for the cohort. At a false discovery rate of 0.05, a later analysis linked around 17,000 TCR beta sequences to specific HLA alleles. Correlated functional status among segregating V segments might reflect linkage disequilibrium, but an unknown experimental factor could not be ruled out. V-gene and J-gene trimming of TCR beta chains was associated with a missense DCLRE1C variant in a later genetic analysis, and the association was replicated in an independent cohort. Cytomegalovirus status was reported to be diagnosed by the classifier with high specificity and sensitivity in both the original and validation cohorts. In a later analysis, most CMV-associated TCR beta chains were found to appear HLA-restricted, with HLA associations seemingly driven largely by CMV exposure. In a later analysis, the rate of TCR association differed among HLA loci, with DRB1 alleles having the most associated TCRs and HLA-C alleles having the fewest. An earlier analysis of several hundred of the donors showed that most TCR beta V segments appeared in productive rearrangements either about 87% or about 30% of the time, which broadly matched IMGT annotations. The earlier analysis of 450 to 700 of the donors excluded seventeen rarely observed V segments, including chromosome 9 orphons, because counts were too low. Compared with the approximately 710-donor mean, donors in an Asian-associated ancestry cluster had fewer N-insertions in productive TCRs, according to a later genetic analysis. The authors suggested that the approach could potentially be extended to other disease states and immunological phenotypes. Because HLA typing was missing for some donors at each locus, association tests included only the typed subset. Some IMGT-functional V segments, including TRBV6-2 and TRBV6-3, could not be told apart with the 87-base-pair reads, so those segments were excluded. A total of roughly 160 TCR beta chains were listed by the study as associated with cytomegalovirus.

The CDR3 runs 14 amino acids, cysteine and phenylalanine included. The read is trimmed to its CDR3 DNA, 42 bases read in frame from base 1. For CDR1 and CDR2, the germline V gene lists SGHDT and YYEEEE. Clipping removes 4 bases from V and 2 bases from J, with 5 as the unmatched junction base count. A note on this clone: This receptor's antigen is unknown. No quality values exist for individual bases; no much larger clone is one base distant.

In total, 666 healthy bone marrow donors made up the cohort. At the time of sampling, all cohort members were nominally healthy, though unrecorded immune exposures were likely present. The donor was CMV seronegative and belonged to the group of roughly 330 seronegative cohort members. Each donor provided a peripheral blood sample, and peripheral blood mononuclear cells were used for TCR beta sequencing. Genomic DNA was extracted from the blood cell samples with the Qiagen DNeasy Blood Extraction Kit. The library was produced with the immunoSEQ multiplex PCR assay. For the multiplex PCR, a mixture combining 60 forward primers for TCR Vbeta segments and 13 reverse primers for TCR Jbeta segments was used. The CDR3 region of rearranged TCR beta genes was amplified from genomic DNA by a multiplex PCR assay. The amplified TCR beta libraries were sequenced on the Illumina HiSeq System as 87-base-pair reads. Per the authors' processing: Across the 640 or so repertoires, a later analysis counted some 80 million unique TCR beta chains, approximately 12 million of which were shared by at least two donors. Raw reads were error-corrected and collapsed into unique sequences with a nearest-neighbor algorithm that merged closely related sequences to remove PCR and sequencing errors. Alignment of CDR3 sequences to IMGT reference sequences was used to assign V, D and J gene segments. For a sequence to be retained, at least a six-nucleotide match to both a V gene segment and a J gene segment was required. A rearrangement counted as productive if the CDR3 had no stop codons and remained in frame with V and J, and every other rearrangement counted as non-productive. Following IMGT convention, CDR3 was defined as the stretch from the second conserved V-encoded cysteine up to the conserved J-encoded phenylalanine. In an earlier analysis of more than 550 of the donors, sequences lacking an unambiguous match to a single V gene segment were excluded. In an earlier analysis of 587 of the donors, V segments were called functional above 56.7% productive rearrangements and were called segregating when the between-donor standard deviation exceeded 5%. To diagnose cytomegalovirus status from the catalog of TCR beta chain sequences, a statistical classification framework was built. V and J gene assignment, in a later analysis, came from comparing TCR nucleotide sequences with IMGT/GENE-DB human TR gene sequences. In a later analysis, CDR3 sequences and most-parsimonious VDJ recombination scenarios were assigned using the TCRdist pipeline. In a later analysis, every TCR beta chain was defined by the combination of its CDR3 amino acid sequence and its V-gene family, and reads without a unique V-gene family were dropped. In a later analysis, around 600 highly shared, low-generation-probability nucleotide sequences were removed to address suspected cross-contamination and a sequencing artifact. In a later analysis, a clonal expansion index for each public chain was calculated from normalized within-repertoire ranks of inferred template counts. In a later analysis, generation probabilities were computed using a VDJ recombination model fitted to out-of-frame rearrangements, and the results were checked against IGoR. A later analysis scored TCR-TCR, TCR-HLA and TCR-CMV co-occurrence with hypergeometric tests, applying a repertoire-size bias correction to TCR pairs. In a later analysis, false discovery rates were estimated by permuting HLA or CMV assignments 20 times. In a later analysis, co-occurring TCRs were grouped using DBSCAN, with TCRdist sequence similarity added in when clustering inside HLA-allele-positive subsets. Co-occurrence clustering excluded repertoires with fewer than 30,000 or more than 120,000 public chains, plus five with anomalous nucleotide sharing. What TCRdb holds here is the immuneACCESS table cut down to in-frame rearrangements. Part of the clones is not present; checked against another copy, under half of the missing clones reflect an unresolved V gene, and the others are unexplained. The DNA was the basis for D and trimming; V, J and clone size are from that table. Present in this sample are roughly 200,000 clones, about three quarters of which were seen just once. Clones ranked in the top ten supply around 5.7% of the sample.

The chain uses TRBV5-6 and TRBJ1-2, with TRBD1 identical over 7 junction bases. The sample was PBMCs. This clonotype was sampled from a man in his forties in good health and CMV-seronegative. The nucleotide sequence is given as TGTGCCAGCAGCCTTATAGGGGGCAACTATGGCTACACCTTC. It specifies CASSLIGGNYGYTF.